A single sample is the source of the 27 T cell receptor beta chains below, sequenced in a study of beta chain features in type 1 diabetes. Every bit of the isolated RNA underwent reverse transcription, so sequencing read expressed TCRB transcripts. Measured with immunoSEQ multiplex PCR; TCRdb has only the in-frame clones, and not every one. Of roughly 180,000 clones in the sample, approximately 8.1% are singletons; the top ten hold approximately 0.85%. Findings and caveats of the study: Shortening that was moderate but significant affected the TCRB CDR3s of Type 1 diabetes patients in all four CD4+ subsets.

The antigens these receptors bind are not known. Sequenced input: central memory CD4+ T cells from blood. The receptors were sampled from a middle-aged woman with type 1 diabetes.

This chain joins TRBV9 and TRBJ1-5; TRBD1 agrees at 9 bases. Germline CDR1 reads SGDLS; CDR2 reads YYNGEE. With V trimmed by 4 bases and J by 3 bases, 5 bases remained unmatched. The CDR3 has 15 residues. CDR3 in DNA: TGTGCCAGCAGCATCGGGACAGGGAACAATCAGCCCCAGCATTTT. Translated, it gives CASSIGTGNNQPQHF.

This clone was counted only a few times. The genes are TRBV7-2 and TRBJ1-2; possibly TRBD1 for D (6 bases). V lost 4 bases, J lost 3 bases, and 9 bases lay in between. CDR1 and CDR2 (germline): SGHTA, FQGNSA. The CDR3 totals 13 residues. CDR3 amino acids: CASSSRQDYGYTF. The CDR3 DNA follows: TGTGCCAGCAGCTCTAGACAGGACTATGGCTACACCTTC.

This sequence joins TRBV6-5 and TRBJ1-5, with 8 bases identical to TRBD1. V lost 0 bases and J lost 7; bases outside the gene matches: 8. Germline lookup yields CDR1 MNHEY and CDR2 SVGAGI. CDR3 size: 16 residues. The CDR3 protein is CASSYSRTGRGQPQHF. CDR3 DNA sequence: TGTGCCAGCAGTTACTCCCGGACAGGGCGAGGACAGCCCCAGCATTTT.

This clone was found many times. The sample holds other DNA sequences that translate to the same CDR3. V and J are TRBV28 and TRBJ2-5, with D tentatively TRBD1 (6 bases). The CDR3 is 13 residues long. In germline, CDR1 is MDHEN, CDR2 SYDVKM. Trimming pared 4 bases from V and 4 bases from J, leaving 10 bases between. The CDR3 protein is CASSSSRGETQYF. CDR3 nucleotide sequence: TGTGCCAGCAGTTCTAGCAGGGGAGAGACCCAGTACTTC.

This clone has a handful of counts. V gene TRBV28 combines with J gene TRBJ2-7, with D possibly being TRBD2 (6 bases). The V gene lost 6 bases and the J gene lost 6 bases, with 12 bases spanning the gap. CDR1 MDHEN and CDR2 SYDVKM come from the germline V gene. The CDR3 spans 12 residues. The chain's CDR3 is CASSPLGLEQYF. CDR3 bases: TGTGCCAGCAGCCCGTTGGGACTCGAGCAGTACTTC.

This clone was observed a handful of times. CDR3 residues: CAWSVRPGLGGYTF. CDR3 bases: TGTGCCTGGAGTGTACGCCCAGGGCTCGGTGGCTACACCTTC. This chain connects TRBV30 to TRBJ1-2; D is possibly TRBD1 (5 bases). The length of the CDR3 is 14 residues. The germline V gene has CDR1 GTSNPN and CDR2 SVGIG (reference sequence). The V and J ends lost 0 bases and 7 bases respectively, with 15 bases between them.

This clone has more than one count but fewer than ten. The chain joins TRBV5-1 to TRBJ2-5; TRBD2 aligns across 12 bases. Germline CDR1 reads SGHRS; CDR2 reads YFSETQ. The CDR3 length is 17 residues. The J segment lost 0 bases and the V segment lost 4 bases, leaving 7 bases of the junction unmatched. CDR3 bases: TGCGCCAGCAGCGCGGGACTAGCGGGTGTGAACCAAGAGACCCAGTACTTC. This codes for CASSAGLAGVNQETQYF. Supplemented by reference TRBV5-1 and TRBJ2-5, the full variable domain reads KAGVTQTPRYLIKTRGQQVTLSCSPISGHRSVSWYQQTPGQGLQFLFEYFSETQRNKGNFPGRFSGRQFSNSRSEMNVSTLELGDSALYLCASSAGLAGVNQETQYFGPGTRLLVL.

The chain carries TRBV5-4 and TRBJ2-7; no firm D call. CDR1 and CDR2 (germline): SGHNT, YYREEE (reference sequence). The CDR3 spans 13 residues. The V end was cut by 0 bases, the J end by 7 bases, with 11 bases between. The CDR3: CASSLDSLFEQYF. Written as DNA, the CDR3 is TGTGCCAGCAGCTTGGATTCTCTCTTTGAGCAGTACTTC.

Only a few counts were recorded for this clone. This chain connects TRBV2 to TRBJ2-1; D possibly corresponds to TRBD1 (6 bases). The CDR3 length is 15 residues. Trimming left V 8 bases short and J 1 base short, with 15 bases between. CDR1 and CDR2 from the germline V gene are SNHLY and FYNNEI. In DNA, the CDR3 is TGTGCCAGCGGCTCCGGACAGAGTTCCTACAATGAGCAGTTCTTC. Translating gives CASGSGQSSYNEQFF.

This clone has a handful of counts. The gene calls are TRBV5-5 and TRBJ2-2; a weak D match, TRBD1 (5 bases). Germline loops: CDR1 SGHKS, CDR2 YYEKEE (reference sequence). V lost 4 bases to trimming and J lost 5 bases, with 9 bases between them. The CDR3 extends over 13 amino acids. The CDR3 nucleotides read TGTGCCAGCAGCGCCCAGGGTACCGGGGAGCTGTTTTTT. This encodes CASSAQGTGELFF.

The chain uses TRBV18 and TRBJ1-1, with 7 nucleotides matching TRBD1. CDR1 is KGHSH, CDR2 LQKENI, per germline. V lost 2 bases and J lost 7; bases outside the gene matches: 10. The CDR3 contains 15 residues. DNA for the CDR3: TGTGCCAGCTCACCAAATGACAGGGTCTGGGGTGAAGCTTTCTTT. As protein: CASSPNDRVWGEAFF.

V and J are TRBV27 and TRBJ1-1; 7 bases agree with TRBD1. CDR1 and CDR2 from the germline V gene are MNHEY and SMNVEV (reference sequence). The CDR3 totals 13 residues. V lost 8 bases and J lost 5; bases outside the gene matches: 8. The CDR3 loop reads CASSTIQGTEAFF. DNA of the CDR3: TGTGCCAGCTCAACTATACAGGGGACTGAAGCTTTCTTT.

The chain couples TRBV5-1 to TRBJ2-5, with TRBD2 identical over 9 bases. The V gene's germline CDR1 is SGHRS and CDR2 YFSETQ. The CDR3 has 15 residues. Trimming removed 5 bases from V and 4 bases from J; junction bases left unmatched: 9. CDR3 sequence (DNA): TGCGCCAGCAGTTTTAGCGGGGGAAGTAGAGAGACCCAGTACTTC. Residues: CASSFSGGSRETQYF.

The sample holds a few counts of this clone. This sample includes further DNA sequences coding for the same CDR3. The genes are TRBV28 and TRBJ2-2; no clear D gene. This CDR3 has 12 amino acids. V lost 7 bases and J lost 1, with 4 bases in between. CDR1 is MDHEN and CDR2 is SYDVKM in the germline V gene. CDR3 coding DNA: TGTGCCAGCACCGGGAACACCGGGGAGCTGTTTTTT. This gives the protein CASTGNTGELFF.

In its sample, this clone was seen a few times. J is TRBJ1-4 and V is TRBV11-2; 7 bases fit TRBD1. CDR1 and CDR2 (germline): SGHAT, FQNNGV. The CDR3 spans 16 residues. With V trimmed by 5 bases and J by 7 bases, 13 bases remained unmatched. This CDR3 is CASSRQGRTGLEKLFF. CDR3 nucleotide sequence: TGTGCCAGCAGCCGGCAGGGGCGGACAGGACTTGAAAAACTGTTTTTT. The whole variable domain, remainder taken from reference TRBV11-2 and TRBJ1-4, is EAGVAQSPRYKIIEKRQSVAFWCNPISGHATLYWYQQILGQGPKLLIQFQNNGVVDDSQLPKDRFSAERLKGVDSTLKIQPAKLEDSAVYLCASSRQGRTGLEKLFFGSGTQLSVL.

The CDR3 spells CASSLFEGDTEAFF. CDR3 in DNA: TGTGCCAGCAGCTTATTTGAAGGGGACACTGAAGCTTTCTTT. The chain has TRBV11-1 and TRBJ1-1; weak D call: TRBD1 (5 bases). The CDR3 sequence is 14 residues long. The germline V gene encodes CDR1 SGHAT and CDR2 FQDESV (reference sequence). V was cut by 2 bases and J by 3 bases, with 10 bases left in between.

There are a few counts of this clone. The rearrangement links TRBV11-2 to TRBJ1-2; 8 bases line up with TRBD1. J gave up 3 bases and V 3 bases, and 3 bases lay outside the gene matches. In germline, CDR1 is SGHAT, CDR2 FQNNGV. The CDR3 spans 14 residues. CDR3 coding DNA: TGTGCCAGCAGCTTCTCGACAGGGGACTATGGCTACACCTTC. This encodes CASSFSTGDYGYTF.

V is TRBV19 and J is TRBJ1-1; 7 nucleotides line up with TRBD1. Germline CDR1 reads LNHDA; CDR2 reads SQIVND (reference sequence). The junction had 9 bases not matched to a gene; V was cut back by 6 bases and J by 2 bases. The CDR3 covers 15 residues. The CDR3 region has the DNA TGTGCCAGTAGCCGGGACAGCATATACAACACTGAAGCTTTCTTT. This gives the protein CASSRDSIYNTEAFF. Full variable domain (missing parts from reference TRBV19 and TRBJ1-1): DGGITQSPKYLFRKEGQNVTLSCEQNLNHDAMYWYRQDPGQGLRLIYYSQIVNDFQKGDIAEGYSVSREKKESFPLTVTSAQKNPTAFYLCASSRDSIYNTEAFFGQGTRLTVV.

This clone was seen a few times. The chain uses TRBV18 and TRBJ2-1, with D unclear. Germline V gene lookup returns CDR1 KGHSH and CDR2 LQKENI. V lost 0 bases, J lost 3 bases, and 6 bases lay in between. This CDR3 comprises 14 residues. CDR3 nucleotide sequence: TGTGCCAGCTCACCACCGGGCGACTACAATGAGCAGTTCTTC. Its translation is CASSPPGDYNEQFF. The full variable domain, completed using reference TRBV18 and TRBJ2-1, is NAGVMQNPRHLVRRRGQEARLRCSPMKGHSHVYWYRQLPEEGLKFMVYLQKENIIDESGMPKERFSAEFPKEGPSILRIQQVVRGDSAAYFCASSPPGDYNEQFFGPGTRLTVL.

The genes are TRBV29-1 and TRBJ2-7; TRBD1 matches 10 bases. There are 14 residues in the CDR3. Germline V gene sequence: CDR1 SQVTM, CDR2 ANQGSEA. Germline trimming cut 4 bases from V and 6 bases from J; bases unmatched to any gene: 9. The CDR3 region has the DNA TGCAGCGTTGGGAGGGGACAGGGGACGTTCGAGCAGTACTTC. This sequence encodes CSVGRGQGTFEQYF.

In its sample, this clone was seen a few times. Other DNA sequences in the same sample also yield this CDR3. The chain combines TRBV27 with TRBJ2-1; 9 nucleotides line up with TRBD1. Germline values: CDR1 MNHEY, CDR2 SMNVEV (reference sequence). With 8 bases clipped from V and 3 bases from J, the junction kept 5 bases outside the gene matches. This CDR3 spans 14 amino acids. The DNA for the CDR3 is TGTGCCAGCTCGCCGGGACAGGGCTACAATGAGCAGTTCTTC. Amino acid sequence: CASSPGQGYNEQFF.

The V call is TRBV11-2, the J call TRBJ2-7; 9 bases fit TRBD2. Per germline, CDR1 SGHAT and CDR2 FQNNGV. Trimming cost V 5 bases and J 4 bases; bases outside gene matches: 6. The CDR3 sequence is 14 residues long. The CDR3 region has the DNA TGTGCCAGCAGCGTTAGCGGGGGACTTTACGAGCAGTACTTC. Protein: CASSVSGGLYEQYF.

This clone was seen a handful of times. The CDR3 DNA is TGTGCCAGCAGCCGGGTACTGACGGACAGCGCTAACTATGGCTACACCTTC. Encoded protein: CASSRVLTDSANYGYTF. The chain joins TRBV16 to TRBJ1-2, with TRBD1 as a possible D gene (6 bases). This CDR3 is built from 17 residues. V was cut by 4 bases and J by 0 bases, with 18 bases left in between. Germline V gene data show CDR1 as KGHSY and CDR2 as FQNENV.

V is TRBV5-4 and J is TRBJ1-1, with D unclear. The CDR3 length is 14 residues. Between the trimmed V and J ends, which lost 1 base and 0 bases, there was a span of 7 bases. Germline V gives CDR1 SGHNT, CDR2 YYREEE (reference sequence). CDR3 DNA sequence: TGTGCCAGCAGCTTGTTTCACTTGAACACTGAAGCTTTCTTT. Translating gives CASSLFHLNTEAFF.

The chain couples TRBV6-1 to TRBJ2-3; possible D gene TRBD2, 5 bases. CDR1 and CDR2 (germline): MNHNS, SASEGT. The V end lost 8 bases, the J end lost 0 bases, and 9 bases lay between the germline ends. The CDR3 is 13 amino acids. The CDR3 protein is CASGGISTDTQYF. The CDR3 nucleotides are TGTGCCAGCGGAGGTATTAGCACAGATACGCAGTATTTT.

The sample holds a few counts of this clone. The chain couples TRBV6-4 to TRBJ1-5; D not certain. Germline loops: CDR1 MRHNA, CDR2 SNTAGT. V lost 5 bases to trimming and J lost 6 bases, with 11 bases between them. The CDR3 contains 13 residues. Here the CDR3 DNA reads TGTGCCAGCAGTACGGACCGGGGTCAGCCCCAGCATTTT. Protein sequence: CASSTDRGQPQHF.

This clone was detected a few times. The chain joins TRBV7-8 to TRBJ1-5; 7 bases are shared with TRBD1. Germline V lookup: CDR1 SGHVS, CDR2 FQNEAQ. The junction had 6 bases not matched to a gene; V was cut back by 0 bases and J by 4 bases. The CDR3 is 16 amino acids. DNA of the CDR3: TGTGCCAGCAGCTTAGCAATCGGGACAGTAAATCAGCCCCAGCATTTT. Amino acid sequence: CASSLAIGTVNQPQHF.